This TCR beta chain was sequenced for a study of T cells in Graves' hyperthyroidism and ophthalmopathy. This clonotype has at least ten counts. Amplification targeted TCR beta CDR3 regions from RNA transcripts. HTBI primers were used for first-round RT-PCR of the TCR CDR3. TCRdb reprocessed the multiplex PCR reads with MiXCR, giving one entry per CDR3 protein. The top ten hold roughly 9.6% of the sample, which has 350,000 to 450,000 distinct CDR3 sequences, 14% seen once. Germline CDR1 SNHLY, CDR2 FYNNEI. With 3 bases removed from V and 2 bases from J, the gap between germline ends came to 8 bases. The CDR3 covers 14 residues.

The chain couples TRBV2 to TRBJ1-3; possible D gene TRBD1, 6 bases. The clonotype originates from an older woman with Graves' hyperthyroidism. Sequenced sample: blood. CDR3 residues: CASSEQGPGNTIYF. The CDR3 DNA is TGTGCCAGCAGTGAGCAGGGGCCTGGAAACACCATATATTTT. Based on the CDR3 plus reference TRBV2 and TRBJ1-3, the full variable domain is EPEVTQTPSHQVTQMGQEVILRCVPISNHLYFYWYRQILGQKVEFLVSFYNNEISEKSEIFDDQFSVERPDGSNFTLKIRSTKLEDSAMYFCASSEQGPGNTIYFGEGSWLTVV.